The 10 T cell receptor beta chains presented below share a single source sample, sequenced in a study of cytomegalovirus exposure and HLA in healthy donors. PCR used 60 Vbeta primers and 13 Jbeta primers. Produced via immunoSEQ multiplex PCR; TCRdb's table is partial and in-frame only. The sample consists of 200,000 to 300,000 clones, roughly four fifths of them appearing once. Sequencing input: PBMCs. The receptors were gathered from a woman in her fifties or sixties in good health and CMV-seropositive.

V is TRBV7-9 and J is TRBJ2-7; 7 positions agree with TRBD1. This CDR3 is built from 15 residues. Germline loops: CDR1 SEHNR, CDR2 FQNEAQ (reference sequence). V lost 5 bases and J lost 2; bases outside the gene matches: 9. CDR3 loop: CASSHRDSKTYEQYF. The CDR3 DNA follows: TGTGCCAGCAGCCATAGGGACAGTAAGACCTACGAGCAGTACTTC.

The chain uses TRBV2 and TRBJ1-5; D remains ambiguous. Trimming took off 4 bases at V and 2 bases at J, with 6 bases between the two ends. The length of the CDR3 is 13 residues. Looked up from germline, CDR1 is SNHLY and CDR2 is FYNNEI. The chain's CDR3 is CASSGERNQPQHF. Here the CDR3 DNA reads TGTGCCAGCAGTGGTGAGCGCAATCAGCCCCAGCATTTT.

V usage is TRBV7-2 and J usage is TRBJ2-7; 9 positions match TRBD1. The CDR3 is 15 amino acids. The J segment lost 4 bases and the V segment lost 2 bases, leaving 6 bases of the junction unmatched. Germline V gives CDR1 SGHTA, CDR2 FQGNSA. The CDR3, as DNA: TGTGCCAGCAGCTTACGGGGGGACAGGGCATACGAGCAGTACTTC. This codes for CASSLRGDRAYEQYF.

V is TRBV5-1 and J is TRBJ2-3; TRBD2 is a possible D gene (5 bases). Trimming pared 7 bases from V and 5 bases from J, leaving 11 bases between. The CDR3 contains 12 residues. In germline, CDR1 is SGHRS, CDR2 YFSETQ. Written as DNA, the CDR3 is TGCGCCAGCGGGAGTAAGAGAGATACGCAGTATTTT. Encoded protein: CASGSKRDTQYF.

CDR3 loop: CASSQPTSGRYEQYF. DNA for the CDR3: TGCGCCAGCAGCCAACCCACTAGCGGGAGATACGAGCAGTACTTC. The chain joins TRBV4-1 to TRBJ2-5; 11 bases map to TRBD2. The J call could be wrong; TRBJ2-7 is a better fit for the DNA end. CDR1 and CDR2 (germline): MGHRA, YSYEKL. The CDR3 extends over 15 amino acids.

The V gene is TRBV27, the J gene TRBJ1-4, with D possibly being TRBD1 (6 bases). The CDR3 length is 15 residues. V was cut by 6 bases and J by 4 bases, with 15 bases left in between. Germline CDR1 reads MNHEY; CDR2 reads SMNVEV (reference sequence). The CDR3 loop is CASRHKTGFNEKLFF. The CDR3 region has the DNA TGTGCCAGCAGGCACAAAACAGGGTTTAATGAAAAACTGTTTTTT.

V and J are TRBV10-3 and TRBJ1-1, with 11 bases lining up with TRBD1. V gave up 10 bases and J gave up 1 base; unmatched junction bases: 8. CDR1 ENHRY and CDR2 SYGVKD come from the germline V gene. The CDR3 totals 15 residues. As DNA, the CDR3 is TGTGCCACCTCGAGGACAGGGGGCCCGAACACTGAAGCTTTCTTT. This sequence encodes CATSRTGGPNTEAFF.

The rearrangement links TRBV4-1 to TRBJ1-4, with TRBD1 identical over 8 bases. CDR1 MGHRA and CDR2 YSYEKL come from the germline V gene. J lost 2 bases, V lost 4 bases, and 9 bases had no gene match. This CDR3 has 17 residues. The CDR3, as DNA: TGCGCCAGCAGCCGAGGACAGGGTTTGACTACTAATGAAAAACTGTTTTTT. This translates into CASSRGQGLTTNEKLFF.

The chain couples TRBV7-9 to TRBJ2-1, with a tentative D call TRBD1 (6 bases). V was clipped by 3 bases and J by 7 bases, with 10 bases between them. Per the germline V gene, CDR1 is SEHNR and CDR2 is FQNEAQ (reference sequence). The length of the CDR3 is 13 residues. The CDR3 nucleotides are TGTGCCAGCAGCTTTGGGGGCCCAAATGAGCAGTTCTTC. Translation: CASSFGGPNEQFF.

The chain employs TRBV19 and TRBJ1-2; 7 positions match TRBD1. Per the germline V gene, CDR1 is LNHDA and CDR2 is SQIVND (reference sequence). This CDR3 spans 17 amino acids. The V gene end was trimmed by 2 bases and the J gene end by 0 bases; junction bases not matched to a gene: 9. This CDR3 reads CASSIWQGGRTNYGYTF. The CDR3 DNA reads as TGTGCCAGTAGTATATGGCAGGGGGGACGAACTAACTATGGCTACACCTTC.